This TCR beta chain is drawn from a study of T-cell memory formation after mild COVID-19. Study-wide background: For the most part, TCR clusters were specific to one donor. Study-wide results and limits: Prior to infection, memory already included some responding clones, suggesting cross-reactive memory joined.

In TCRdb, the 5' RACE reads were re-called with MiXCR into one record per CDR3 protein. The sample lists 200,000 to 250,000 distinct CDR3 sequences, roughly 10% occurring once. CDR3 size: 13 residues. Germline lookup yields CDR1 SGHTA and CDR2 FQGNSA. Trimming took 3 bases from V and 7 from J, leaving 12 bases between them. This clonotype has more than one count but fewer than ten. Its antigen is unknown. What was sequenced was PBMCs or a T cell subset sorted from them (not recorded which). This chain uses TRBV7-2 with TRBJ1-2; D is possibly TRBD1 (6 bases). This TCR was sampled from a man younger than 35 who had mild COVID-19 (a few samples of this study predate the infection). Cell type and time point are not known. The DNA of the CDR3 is TGTGCCAGCAGCTTCCAGGGGCAAGGTGGCTACACCTTC. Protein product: CASSFQGQGGYTF.